The 31 T cell receptor beta chains reported below all come from one sample, sequenced in a study of control samples from healthy donors and cancer patients. This table comes from immunoSEQ multiplex PCR, and its TCRdb copy is limited to in-frame clones, with some not included. The data show 90,000 to 100,000 clones, about 79% seen once. Sequencing was done on a sample of blood. These receptor sequences come from a woman aged 30 to 39 in good health.

As regards this clone: An end of the junction does not agree with germline; a read error may underlie this. The chain recombines TRBV2 with TRBJ2-2; D might be TRBD2 (7 bases). Germline V gives CDR1 SNHLY, CDR2 FYNNEI. This CDR3 comprises 14 residues. The CDR3, as DNA: TGTGCCAGCAGTGAACAGGGGAGGGGCGGGCAGCTGTTTTTT. The encoded protein is CASSEQGRGGQLFF.

The V gene is TRBV30, the J gene TRBJ2-7; D assignment may be TRBD1 or TRBD2 (5 bases each). V was pared by 0 bases and J by 2 bases, with 11 bases between. There are 14 residues in the CDR3. In germline, CDR1 is GTSNPN, CDR2 SVGIG (reference sequence). The CDR3 region is CAWSVGTGPYEQYF. For the CDR3, the DNA is TGTGCCTGGAGTGTAGGGACGGGACCCTACGAGCAGTACTTC.

The J gene is TRBJ2-7, the V gene TRBV6-6; TRBD1 agrees at 10 bases. This CDR3 has 14 residues. CDR1 and CDR2 from the germline V gene are MNHNY and SVGAGI (reference sequence). The junction had 3 bases not matched to a gene; V was cut back by 5 bases and J by 2 bases. The CDR3 is CASSPGQGTYEQYF. CDR3 DNA sequence: TGTGCCAGCAGTCCGGGACAGGGGACCTACGAGCAGTACTTC.

This chain links TRBV4-1 with TRBJ1-4, with D unresolved. CDR1 MGHRA and CDR2 YSYEKL come from the germline V gene. The CDR3 has 12 residues. V was trimmed by 1 base and J by 12 bases, leaving 9 bases between them. The CDR3 DNA is TGCGCCAGCAGCCAAGGGGCGGAGGAACTGTTTTTT. This sequence encodes CASSQGAEELFF.

This clone was observed a single time. This CDR3 is CASSLSGDIKNIQYF. CDR3 DNA: TGCGCCAGCAGCCTGAGCGGGGATATTAAAAACATTCAGTACTTC. V usage is TRBV5-1 and J usage is TRBJ2-4; 7 bases align to TRBD2. J was trimmed by 4 bases and V by 4 bases; bases with no gene match: 8. The V gene's germline CDR1 is SGHRS and CDR2 YFSETQ. CDR3 length: 15 residues.

The genes are TRBV30 and TRBJ2-7; D may be TRBD1 or TRBD2 (6 bases each). The CDR3 contains 14 residues. Germline V lookup: CDR1 GTSNPN, CDR2 SVGIG (reference sequence). Trimming left V 1 base short and J 6 bases short, with 16 bases between. The CDR3 bases are TGTGCCTGGAGTGAATGGGGGGCTTTAAGCGAGCAGTACTTC. It codes for CAWSEWGALSEQYF.

The chain employs TRBV29-1 and TRBJ2-1; 11 nucleotides agree with TRBD1. V shed 7 bases and J 1 base; nucleotides not matched to a gene: 3. The CDR3 extends over 14 amino acids. The V gene's germline CDR1 is SQVTM and CDR2 ANQGSEA. The CDR3 DNA reads TGCAGCGGTGGACAGGGGGCTTCCTACAATGAGCAGTTCTTC. Translated, it gives CSGGQGASYNEQFF.

The chain carries TRBV6-2 or TRBV6-3 and TRBJ1-5; tentatively, D is TRBD1 (5 bases). CDR1 is MNHEY, CDR2 SVGEGT, per germline. CDR3 length equals 14 residues. The V gene lost 3 bases and the J gene lost 7 bases, with 13 bases spanning the gap. In DNA form, the CDR3 reads TGTGCCAGCAGTTATCAGGGTAGTGGACAGCCCCAGCATTTT. Translated, it gives CASSYQGSGQPQHF.

The J gene is TRBJ2-1, the V gene TRBV7-9; 8 nucleotides align to TRBD2. The CDR3 totals 16 residues. V lost 1 base and J lost 6; bases outside the gene matches: 8. The germline CDR1 and CDR2 sequences are SEHNR and FQNEAQ (reference sequence). The CDR3 reads CASSLGVGLVTNEQFF. CDR3 in DNA: TGTGCCAGCAGCTTAGGTGTGGGACTAGTCACCAATGAGCAGTTCTTC. Together with reference TRBV7-9 and TRBJ2-1, the CDR3 gives the full variable domain: DTGVSQNPRHKITKRGQNVTFRCDPISEHNRLYWYRQTLGQGPEFLTYFQNEAQLEKSRLLSDRFSAERPKGSFSTLEIQRTEQGDSAMYLCASSLGVGLVTNEQFFGPGTRLTVL.

The chain is built from TRBV7-2 and TRBJ1-3, with D perhaps TRBD1 (5 bases). Trimming pared 2 bases from V and 4 bases from J, leaving 15 bases between. In germline, CDR1 is SGHTA, CDR2 FQGNSA. The CDR3 sequence is 16 residues long. In DNA, the CDR3 is TGTGCCAGCAGCTTACGGGGCTCCGGGTCAGGAAACACCATATATTTT. Translated: CASSLRGSGSGNTIYF.

CDR3 coding DNA: TGTGCCAGCAGTTTCGGTAGCAATCAGCCCCAGCATTTT. Translating it yields CASSFGSNQPQHF. This chain links TRBV12-3 or TRBV12-4 with TRBJ1-5; D remains unclear. V lost 3 bases, J lost 0 bases, and 3 bases lay in between. This CDR3 contains 13 residues.

This chain joins TRBV5-4 and TRBJ1-1; TRBD1 matches at 7 bases. V gave up 0 bases and J gave up 5 bases; unmatched junction bases: 7. The germline V gene has CDR1 SGHNT and CDR2 YYREEE (reference sequence). The CDR3 length is 15 residues. CDR3 sequence reads: CASSLDRGVGTEAFF. The CDR3, as DNA: TGTGCCAGCAGCTTGGACAGGGGCGTGGGAACTGAAGCTTTCTTT.

The chain employs TRBV6-5 and TRBJ2-7; 7 nucleotides agree with TRBD1. This CDR3 has 13 amino acids. Germline CDR1 and CDR2: MNHEY and SVGAGI. V trimming: 7 bases; J trimming: 2 bases; junction bases outside the gene matches: 5. The CDR3 nucleotides read TGTGCCAGCAAACGACAGGGCCCCTACGAGCAGTACTTC. It is translated as CASKRQGPYEQYF.

This sequence joins TRBV4-1 and TRBJ2-5; a possible D gene is TRBD2 (7 bases). The CDR3 is made up of 15 amino acids. V dropped 0 bases and J dropped 5 bases, with 13 bases sitting between them. From germline, CDR1 is MGHRA and CDR2 YSYEKL. The CDR3 here is CASSQDGGGSETQYF. The DNA for the CDR3 is TGCGCCAGCAGCCAAGATGGGGGGGGCAGTGAGACCCAGTACTTC.

This chain links TRBV2 with TRBJ1-2, with D tentatively TRBD1 (6 bases). The CDR3 consists of 15 residues. The germline V gene has CDR1 SNHLY and CDR2 FYNNEI. V was cut by 0 bases and J by 5 bases, with 13 bases left in between. The CDR3 bases are TGTGCCAGCAGTGAAGCGGTAGGGGGAAGATATGGCTACACCTTC. It is translated as CASSEAVGGRYGYTF. The variable domain in full, with the rest retrieved from reference TRBV2 and TRBJ1-2, is EPEVTQTPSHQVTQMGQEVILRCVPISNHLYFYWYRQILGQKVEFLVSFYNNEISEKSEIFDDQFSVERPDGSNFTLKIRSTKLEDSAMYFCASSEAVGGRYGYTFGSGTRLTVV.

V usage is TRBV6-6 and J usage is TRBJ2-1; tentatively, D is TRBD1 or TRBD2 (5 bases each). CDR3 length: 14 amino acids. Between the trimmed V and J ends, which lost 6 bases and 2 bases, there was a span of 11 bases. The germline V gene encodes CDR1 MNHNY and CDR2 SVGAGI (reference sequence). The CDR3 region has the DNA TGTGCCAGCAGATCCGGGACCCCCTACAATGAGCAGTTCTTC. It yields the protein CASRSGTPYNEQFF.

V usage is TRBV3-1 (or the pseudogene TRBV3-2) and J usage is TRBJ2-3, with 8 bases aligning to TRBD2. V shed 0 bases and J 1 base; nucleotides not matched to a gene: 6. Per the germline V gene, CDR1 is LGHDT and CDR2 is YNNKEL (reference sequence). There are 17 residues in the CDR3. CDR3 in amino acids: CASSQEFAGGGTDTQYF. The CDR3 DNA follows: TGTGCCAGCAGCCAAGAGTTTGCCGGGGGGGGCACAGATACGCAGTATTTT.

The V gene is TRBV5-7, the J gene TRBJ2-2; no reliable D call. TRBV5-7 is flagged as an ORF with uncertain function. The V end was cut by 2 bases, the J end by 4 bases, with 3 bases between. The CDR3 is 12 amino acids. CDR3 residues: CASSFATGELFF. CDR3 nucleotides: TGTGCCAGCAGCTTTGCCACCGGGGAGCTGTTTTTT.

The gene calls are TRBV28 and TRBJ2-3, with 8 bases fitting TRBD2. Per the germline V gene, CDR1 is MDHEN and CDR2 is SYDVKM. The CDR3 sequence is 15 residues long. V lost 1 base and J lost 2; bases outside the gene matches: 2. The CDR3 loop reads CASSLSGLDTDTQYF. The CDR3 DNA reads TGTGCCAGCAGTTTATCGGGACTAGACACAGATACGCAGTATTTT.

This sequence joins TRBV4-1 and TRBJ1-4, with no clear D. Germline lookup yields CDR1 MGHRA and CDR2 YSYEKL. V was cut by 4 bases and J by 0 bases, with 12 bases left in between. There are 16 residues in the CDR3. Written as DNA, the CDR3 is TGCGCCAGCAGCCTTGGGGATTGGGCAACTAATGAAAAACTGTTTTTT. The encoded protein is CASSLGDWATNEKLFF.

This chain links TRBV3-1 (or the pseudogene TRBV3-2) with TRBJ1-6; TRBD1 is a possible D gene (5 bases). Germline V gene lookup returns CDR1 LGHDT and CDR2 YNNKEL (reference sequence). This CDR3 comprises 18 residues. V was cut by 0 bases and J by 2 bases, with 14 bases left in between. CDR3 sequence: CASSQESRGSAYNSPLHF. The CDR3 DNA follows: TGTGCCAGCAGCCAAGAATCTAGGGGCTCAGCCTATAATTCACCCCTCCACTTT.

This clone is medium-sized within its sample. The chain combines TRBV5-6 with TRBJ2-1; 11 bases are shared with TRBD2. The J segment lost 10 bases and the V segment lost 6 bases, leaving 9 bases of the junction unmatched. The CDR3 is 14 amino acids. Germline V lookup: CDR1 SGHDT, CDR2 YYEEEE. The CDR3 DNA reads as TGTGCCAGCACTACACTAGCGGGGGCCCGGGAGCAGTTCTTC. This sequence encodes CASTTLAGAREQFF.

The gene calls are TRBV11-3 and TRBJ1-1, with D tentatively TRBD1 (5 bases). The V gene's germline CDR1 is SGHNT and CDR2 YENEEA. This CDR3 has 12 residues. Trimming pared 4 bases from V and 6 bases from J, leaving 9 bases between. The CDR3 bases are TGTGCCAGCAGCTCCGACAGTGCTGAAGCTTTCTTT. Protein product: CASSSDSAEAFF.

On this clone itself: An end of the junction does not agree with germline; a read error may underlie this. The V and J genes are TRBV7-7 and TRBJ2-5; D uncertain. The CDR3 is 14 residues long. Germline-derived CDR1 and CDR2 are SSHAT and FNYEAQ (reference sequence). CDR3 residues: CASSATTRQETQYF. The CDR3 coding sequence is TGTGCTAGCAGCGCAACTACGAGGCAAGAGACCCAGTACTTC. Using reference TRBV7-7 and TRBJ2-5 for the parts outside the CDR3, the full variable domain is GAGVSQSPRYKVTKRGQDVTLRCDPISSHATLYWYQQALGQGPEFLTYFNYEAQPDKSGLPSDRFSAERPEGSISTLTIQRTEQRDSAMYRCASSATTRQETQYFGPGTRLLVL.

The genes are TRBV3-1 (or the pseudogene TRBV3-2) and TRBJ2-7, with TRBD1 matching 9 bases. The CDR3 is 13 amino acids. The junction had 5 bases not matched to a gene; V was cut back by 2 bases and J by 9 bases. The germline CDR1 and CDR2 sequences are LGHDT and YNNKEL (reference sequence). For the CDR3, the DNA is TGTGCCAGCAGCCAAACCGGGACAGGGATGCAGTACTTC. It is translated as CASSQTGTGMQYF.

The chain recombines TRBV10-3 with TRBJ2-7; D perhaps matches TRBD2 (6 bases). CDR3 size: 14 residues. The V end lost 1 base, the J end lost 6 bases, and 13 bases lay between the germline ends. Germline CDR1 ENHRY, CDR2 SYGVKD. The DNA for the CDR3 is TGTGCCATCAGTGAGTTGAGACCGCGGGGCGAGCAGTACTTC. Protein product: CAISELRPRGEQYF.

The rearrangement joins TRBV6-1 to TRBJ2-7; 8 bases align to TRBD1. The CDR3 is 17 residues long. From germline, CDR1 is MNHNS and CDR2 SASEGT. Trimming cost V 3 bases and J 4 bases; bases outside gene matches: 14. As DNA, the CDR3 is TGTGCCAGCAGTGACAGGAAGCTGACAGGGGTCGTTTACGAGCAGTACTTC. Translation: CASSDRKLTGVVYEQYF.

This clone was observed a handful of times. This chain uses TRBV7-3 with TRBJ2-7; weak D call: TRBD2 (6 bases). Germline V gene sequence: CDR1 SGHTA, CDR2 FQGTGA. V lost 8 bases to trimming and J lost 1 base, with 15 bases between them. The CDR3 contains 14 residues. The CDR3 here is CASARPGGSYEQYF. For the CDR3, the DNA is TGTGCCAGCGCCCGACCTGGAGGGTCCTACGAGCAGTACTTC.

This clone was picked up a small number of times. The gene calls are TRBV5-1 and TRBJ2-5; D is ambiguous. Germline CDR1 SGHRS, CDR2 YFSETQ. V was cut by 5 bases and J by 1 base, with 12 bases left in between. This CDR3 is 14 amino acids long. This chain's CDR3 is CASRPRWGQETQYF. Here the CDR3 DNA reads TGCGCCAGCAGGCCTCGTTGGGGCCAAGAGACCCAGTACTTC.

This sequence joins TRBV16 and TRBJ1-1, with TRBD1 identical over 7 bases. With 2 bases clipped from V and 1 base from J, the junction kept 4 bases outside the gene matches. In germline, CDR1 is KGHSY, CDR2 FQNENV. This CDR3 is 15 amino acids long. Here the CDR3 reads CASSQTGTANTEAFF. Written as DNA, the CDR3 is TGTGCCAGCAGCCAAACCGGGACAGCGAACACTGAAGCTTTCTTT.

In DNA form, the CDR3 reads TGCAGCGTTGAACCTGGGACAGGGCTCGAGCAGTACTTC. Its translation: CSVEPGTGLEQYF. The chain recombines TRBV29-1 with TRBJ2-7; TRBD1 aligns across 9 bases. Germline V gene sequence: CDR1 SQVTM, CDR2 ANQGSEA. V lost 2 bases to trimming and J lost 6 bases; unmatched junction nucleotides: 5. The CDR3 spans 13 residues.